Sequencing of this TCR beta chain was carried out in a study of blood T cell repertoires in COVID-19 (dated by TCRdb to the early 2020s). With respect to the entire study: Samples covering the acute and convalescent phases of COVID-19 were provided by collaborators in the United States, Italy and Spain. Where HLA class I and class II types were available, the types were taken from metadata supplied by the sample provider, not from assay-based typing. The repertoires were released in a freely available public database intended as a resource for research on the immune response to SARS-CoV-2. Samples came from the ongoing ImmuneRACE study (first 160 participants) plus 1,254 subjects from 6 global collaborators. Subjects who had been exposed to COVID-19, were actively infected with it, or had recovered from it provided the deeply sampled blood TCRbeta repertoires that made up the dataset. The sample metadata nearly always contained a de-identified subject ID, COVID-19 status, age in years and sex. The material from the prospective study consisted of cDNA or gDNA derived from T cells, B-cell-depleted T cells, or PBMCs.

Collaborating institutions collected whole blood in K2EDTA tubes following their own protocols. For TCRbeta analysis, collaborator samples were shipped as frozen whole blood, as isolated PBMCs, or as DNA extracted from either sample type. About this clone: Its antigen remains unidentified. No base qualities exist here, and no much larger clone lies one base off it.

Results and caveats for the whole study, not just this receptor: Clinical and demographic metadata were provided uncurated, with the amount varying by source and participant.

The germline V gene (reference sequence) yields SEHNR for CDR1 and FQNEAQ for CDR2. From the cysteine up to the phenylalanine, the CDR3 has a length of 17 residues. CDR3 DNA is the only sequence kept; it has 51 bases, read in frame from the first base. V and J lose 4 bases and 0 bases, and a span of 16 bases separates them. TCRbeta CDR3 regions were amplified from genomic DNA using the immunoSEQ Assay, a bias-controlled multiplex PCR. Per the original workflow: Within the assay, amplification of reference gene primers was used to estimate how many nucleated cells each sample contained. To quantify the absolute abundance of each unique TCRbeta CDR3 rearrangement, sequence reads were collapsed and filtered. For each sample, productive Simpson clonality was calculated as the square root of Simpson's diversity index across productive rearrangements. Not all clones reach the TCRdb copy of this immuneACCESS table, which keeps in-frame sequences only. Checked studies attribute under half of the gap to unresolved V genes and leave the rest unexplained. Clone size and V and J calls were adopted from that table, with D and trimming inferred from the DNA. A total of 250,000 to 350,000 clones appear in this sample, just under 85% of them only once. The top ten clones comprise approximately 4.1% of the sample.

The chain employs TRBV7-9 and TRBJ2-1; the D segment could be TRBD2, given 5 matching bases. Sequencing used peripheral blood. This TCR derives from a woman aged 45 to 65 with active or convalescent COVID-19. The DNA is TGTGCCAGCAGCTCCCCTAGAGGGCGGAGCTCCTACAATGAGCAGTTCTTC. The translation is CASSSPRGRSSYNEQFF. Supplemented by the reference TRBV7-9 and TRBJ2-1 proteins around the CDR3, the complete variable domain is DTGVSQNPRHKITKRGQNVTFRCDPISEHNRLYWYRQTLGQGPEFLTYFQNEAQLEKSRLLSDRFSAERPKGSFSTLEIQRTEQGDSAMYLCASSSPRGRSSYNEQFFGPGTRLTVL.